This T cell receptor (beta chain) emerged from a study of cytotoxic CD8 clonotypes in ibrutinib-treated CLL. On this clone: What it binds is unknown.

Overall study results and limits: Shared public clonotypes were rare, and on treatment they either got smaller or stayed the same.

Some clones are missing from TCRdb's copy, which holds only in-frame ones; the method was immunoSEQ multiplex PCR. Among 250,000 to 350,000 clones listed, 60% to 80% were seen once. The sequence was collected from a human donor with chronic lymphocytic leukemia. The sample here was PBMCs, taken at disease progression, from a patient treated with ibrutinib.

The CDR3 protein is CASSLAVGLNSPLHF. The CDR3 bases are TGTGCCAGCAGCTTAGCCGTCGGACTCAATTCACCCCTCCACTTT. The rearrangement joins TRBV7-2 to TRBJ1-6; D not certain. CDR1 and CDR2 (germline): SGHTA, FQGNSA. Trimming left V 0 bases short and J 7 bases short, with 10 bases between. The CDR3 contains 15 residues.